What follows is one TCR beta chain and its context. How the authors handled the data: Estimation of nucleated cell counts relied on the amplification of reference gene primers. Sequenced by immunoSEQ multiplex PCR; TCRdb stores in-frame clones only, minus some. That table furnishes V, J and clone size, whereas the DNA furnished D and trimming. The data show approximately 90,000 clones, roughly 90% seen once. The sample comes from a study of blood T cell repertoires in COVID-19. Study-wide background: COVID-19 samples, acute and convalescent, were from the United States, Italy and Spain.

The CDR3 is 16 amino acids. V shed 4 bases and J 7 bases; nucleotides not matched to a gene: 8. Germline V gives CDR1 SGHRS, CDR2 YFSETQ. The chain joins TRBV5-1 to TRBJ2-2; 12 bases fit TRBD1. The clonotype originates from a woman in her 70s with acute or convalescent COVID-19. The sequenced sample was peripheral blood. CDR3 loop: CASSLPGQGAIGELFF. The CDR3, as DNA: TGCGCCAGCAGCCTGCCGGGACAGGGGGCGATCGGGGAGCTGTTTTTT.